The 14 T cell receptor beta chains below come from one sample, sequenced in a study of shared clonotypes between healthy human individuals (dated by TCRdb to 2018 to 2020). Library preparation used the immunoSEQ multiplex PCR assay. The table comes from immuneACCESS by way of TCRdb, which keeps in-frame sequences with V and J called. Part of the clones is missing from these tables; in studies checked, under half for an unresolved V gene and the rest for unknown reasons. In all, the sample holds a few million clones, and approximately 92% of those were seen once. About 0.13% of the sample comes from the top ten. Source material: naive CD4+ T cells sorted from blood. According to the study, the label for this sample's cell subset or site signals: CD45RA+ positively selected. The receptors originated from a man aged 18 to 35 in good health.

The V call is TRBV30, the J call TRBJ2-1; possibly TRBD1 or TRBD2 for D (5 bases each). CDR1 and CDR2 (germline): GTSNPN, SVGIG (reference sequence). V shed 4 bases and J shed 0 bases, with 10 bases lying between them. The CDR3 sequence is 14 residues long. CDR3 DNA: TGTGCCTGGACAGGGAGTAGCTCCTACAATGAGCAGTTCTTC. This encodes CAWTGSSSYNEQFF.

The CDR3 sequence: CASSPGQITAGNTIYF. The CDR3 DNA follows: TGTGCCAGCTCACCAGGGCAAATAACAGCTGGAAACACCATATATTTT. The genes are TRBV18 and TRBJ1-3; D gene unclear. The CDR3 is 16 residues long. Trimming stripped 2 bases from V and 2 bases from J, with 13 bases between. The germline CDR1 and CDR2 sequences are KGHSH and LQKENI.

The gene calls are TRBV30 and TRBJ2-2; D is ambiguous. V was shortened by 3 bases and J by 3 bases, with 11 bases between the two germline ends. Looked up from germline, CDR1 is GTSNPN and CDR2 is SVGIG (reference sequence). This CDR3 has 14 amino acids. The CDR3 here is CAWRGMHYTGELFF. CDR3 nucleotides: TGTGCCTGGAGGGGGATGCATTACACCGGGGAGCTGTTTTTT.

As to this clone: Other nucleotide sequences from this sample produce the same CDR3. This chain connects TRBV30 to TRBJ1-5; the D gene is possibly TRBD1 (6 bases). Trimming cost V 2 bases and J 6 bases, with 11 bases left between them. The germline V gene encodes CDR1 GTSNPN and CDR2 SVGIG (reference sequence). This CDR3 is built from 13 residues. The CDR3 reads CAWSLRGGQPQHF. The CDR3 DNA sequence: TGTGCCTGGAGTCTCAGGGGCGGTCAGCCCCAGCATTTT.

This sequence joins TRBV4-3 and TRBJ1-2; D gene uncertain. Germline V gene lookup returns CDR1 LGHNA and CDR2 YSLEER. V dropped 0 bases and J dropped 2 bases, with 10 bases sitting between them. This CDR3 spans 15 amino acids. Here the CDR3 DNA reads TGCGCCAGCAGCCAAGATCGTGTCTCGAACTATGGCTACACCTTC. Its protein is CASSQDRVSNYGYTF.

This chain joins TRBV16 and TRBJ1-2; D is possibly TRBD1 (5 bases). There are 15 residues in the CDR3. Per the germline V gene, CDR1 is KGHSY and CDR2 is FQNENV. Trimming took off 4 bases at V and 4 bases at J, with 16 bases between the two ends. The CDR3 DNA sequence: TGTGCCAGCAGCCTGGGAGGGACGACTGGCTATGGCTACACCTTC. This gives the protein CASSLGGTTGYGYTF.

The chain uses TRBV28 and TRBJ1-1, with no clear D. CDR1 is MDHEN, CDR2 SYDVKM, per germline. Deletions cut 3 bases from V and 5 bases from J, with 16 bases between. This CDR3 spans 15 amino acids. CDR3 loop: CASSFDVGLRTEAFF. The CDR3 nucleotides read TGTGCCAGCAGTTTTGACGTCGGTTTGAGGACTGAAGCTTTCTTT.

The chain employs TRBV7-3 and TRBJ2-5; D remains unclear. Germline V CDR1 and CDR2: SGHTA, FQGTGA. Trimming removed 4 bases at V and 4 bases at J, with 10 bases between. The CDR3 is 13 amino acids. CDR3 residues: CASSWRRAETQYF. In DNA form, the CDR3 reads TGTGCCAGCAGCTGGCGACGGGCAGAGACCCAGTACTTC.

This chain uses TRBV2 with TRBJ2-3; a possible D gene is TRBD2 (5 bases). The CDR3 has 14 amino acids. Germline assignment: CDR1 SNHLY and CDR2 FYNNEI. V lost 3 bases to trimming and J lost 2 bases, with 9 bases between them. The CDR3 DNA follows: TGTGCCAGCAGTGAGGAGACTATCACAGATACGCAGTATTTT. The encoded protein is CASSEETITDTQYF.

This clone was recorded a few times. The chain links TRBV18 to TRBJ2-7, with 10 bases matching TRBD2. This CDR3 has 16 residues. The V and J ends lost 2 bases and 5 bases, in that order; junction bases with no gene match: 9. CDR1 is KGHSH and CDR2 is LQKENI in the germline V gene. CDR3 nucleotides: TGTGCCAGCTCACCATACATGATTAGCGGGAGGAACGAGCAGTACTTC. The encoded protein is CASSPYMISGRNEQYF. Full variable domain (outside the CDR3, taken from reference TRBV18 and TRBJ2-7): NAGVMQNPRHLVRRRGQEARLRCSPMKGHSHVYWYRQLPEEGLKFMVYLQKENIIDESGMPKERFSAEFPKEGPSILRIQQVVRGDSAAYFCASSPYMISGRNEQYFGPGTRLTVT.

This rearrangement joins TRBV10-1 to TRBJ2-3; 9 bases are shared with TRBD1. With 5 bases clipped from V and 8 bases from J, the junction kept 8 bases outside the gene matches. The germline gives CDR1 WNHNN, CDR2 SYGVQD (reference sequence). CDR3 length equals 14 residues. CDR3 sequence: CASSPGQGTSTQYF. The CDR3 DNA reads TGCGCCAGCAGTCCGGGACAGGGTACAAGTACGCAGTATTTT.

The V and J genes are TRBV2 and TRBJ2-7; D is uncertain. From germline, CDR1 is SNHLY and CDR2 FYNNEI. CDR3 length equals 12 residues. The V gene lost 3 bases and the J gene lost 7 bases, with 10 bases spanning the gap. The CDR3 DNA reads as TGTGCCAGCAGTGAGGAAGCACGTGAGCAGTACTTC. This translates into CASSEEAREQYF.

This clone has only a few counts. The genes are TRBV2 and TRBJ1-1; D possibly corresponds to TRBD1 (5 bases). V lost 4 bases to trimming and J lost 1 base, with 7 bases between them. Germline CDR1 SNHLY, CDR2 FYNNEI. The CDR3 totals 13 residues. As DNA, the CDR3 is TGTGCCAGCAGTGGACAGTCGAACACTGAAGCTTTCTTT. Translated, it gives CASSGQSNTEAFF.

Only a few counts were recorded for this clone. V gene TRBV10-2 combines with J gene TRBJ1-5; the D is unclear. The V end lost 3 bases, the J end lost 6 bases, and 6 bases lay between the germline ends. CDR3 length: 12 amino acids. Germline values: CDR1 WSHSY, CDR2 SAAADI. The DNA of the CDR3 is TGCGCCAGCAGTGACGGCGGTCAGCCCCAGCATTTT. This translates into CASSDGGQPQHF.